This entry lists 10 T cell receptor beta chains sequenced from one sample in a study of cytomegalovirus exposure and HLA in healthy donors. PCR amplification relied on 60 Vbeta primers (plus 13 Jbeta primers). Here immunoSEQ multiplex PCR was the method, and the copy in TCRdb shows in-frame clones only, minus some. This repertoire comprises some 120,000 clones; its ten largest clones make up roughly 2.7%. Sequences were obtained from PBMCs. The receptor set was obtained from a young man in good health and CMV-seronegative.

The V gene is TRBV7-9, the J gene TRBJ2-5; D gene ambiguous. CDR1 and CDR2 (germline): SEHNR, FQNEAQ (reference sequence). V lost 2 bases, J lost 5 bases, and 15 bases lay in between. The CDR3 is 15 amino acids. The CDR3 loop reads CASSLPRRFGETQYF. CDR3 in DNA: TGTGCCAGCAGCTTACCAAGGCGGTTTGGGGAGACCCAGTACTTC.

This sequence joins TRBV4-2 and TRBJ2-5; 15 positions match TRBD2. Germline CDR1 reads LGHNA; CDR2 reads YNFKEQ. The junction had 5 bases not matched to a gene; V was cut back by 0 bases and J by 0 bases. There are 19 residues in the CDR3. The CDR3 DNA follows: TGTGCCAGCAGCCAAGATGGGACTAGCGGGAGGCTGTACCAAGAGACCCAGTACTTC. This sequence encodes CASSQDGTSGRLYQETQYF.

The chain links TRBV19 to TRBJ2-7; 8 bases are a match to TRBD2. CDR3 size: 14 residues. The junction had 8 bases not matched to a gene; V was cut back by 6 bases and J by 4 bases. Germline lookup yields CDR1 LNHDA and CDR2 SQIVND (reference sequence). The CDR3 sequence: CASSHPGGVYEQYF. CDR3 sequence (DNA): TGTGCCAGTAGCCATCCGGGGGGGGTATACGAGCAGTACTTC.

The CDR3 sequence: CASSLGLSSYNEQFF. The CDR3 DNA reads as TGTGCCAGCAGTTTAGGGCTTAGCTCCTACAATGAGCAGTTCTTC. The rearrangement joins TRBV28 to TRBJ2-1; D call uncertain. CDR1 and CDR2 (germline): MDHEN, SYDVKM. The V and J ends lost 2 bases and 0 bases respectively, with 8 bases between them. CDR3 size: 15 residues.

A remark on this clone: At the DNA level, this CDR3 is encoded by other sequences in the same sample as well. For the CDR3, the DNA is TGTGCCAGCTCACCTCCTAGTTCCTACGAGCAGTACTTC. Translated, it gives CASSPPSSYEQYF. V is TRBV18 and J is TRBJ2-7; D is uncertain. CDR1 KGHSH and CDR2 LQKENI come from the germline V gene. CDR3 length: 13 residues. V was clipped by 3 bases and J by 1 base, with 7 bases between them.

The rearrangement links TRBV7-9 to TRBJ2-7, with 9 bases lining up with TRBD1. CDR1 SEHNR and CDR2 FQNEAQ come from the germline V gene (reference sequence). V was clipped by 6 bases and J by 0 bases; unmatched bases: 6. This CDR3 region has 15 residues. The CDR3 bases are TGTGCCAGCAGTTTCCGGGACAGGGACTCCTACGAGCAGTACTTC. Its translation: CASSFRDRDSYEQYF.

V and J are TRBV6-5 and TRBJ2-1; 8 bases agree with TRBD2. V gave up 6 bases and J gave up 6 bases; unmatched junction bases: 10. This CDR3 comprises 15 residues. Germline V gene sequence: CDR1 MNHEY, CDR2 SVGAGI. CDR3 sequence: CASSYVAGGLNEQFF. CDR3 bases: TGTGCCAGCAGCTACGTGGCGGGAGGTCTCAATGAGCAGTTCTTC.

The chain recombines TRBV6-5 with TRBJ2-7, with TRBD1 identical over 8 bases. This CDR3 has 13 residues. J lost 1 base, V lost 8 bases, and 4 bases had no gene match. The germline V gene has CDR1 MNHEY and CDR2 SVGAGI. The CDR3 is CASGTGGSYEQYF. The CDR3 DNA reads as TGTGCCAGCGGCACAGGGGGATCCTACGAGCAGTACTTC.

The DNA for the CDR3 is TGCGCCAGCAGCACGACTATATCGGGCACCGGGGAGCTGTTTTTT. Protein sequence: CASSTTISGTGELFF. V and J are TRBV10-1 and TRBJ2-2; D might be TRBD2 (5 bases). Per the germline V gene, CDR1 is WNHNN and CDR2 is SYGVQD (reference sequence). The CDR3 consists of 15 residues. Trimming took 6 bases from V and 4 from J, leaving 15 bases between them.

In DNA, the CDR3 is TGCGCCAGCAGTTTTTCAGGTTCTGCCACCGGGGAGCTGTTTTTT. This gives the protein CASSFSGSATGELFF. The rearrangement links TRBV4-1 to TRBJ2-2; D is ambiguous. Per the germline V gene, CDR1 is MGHRA and CDR2 is YSYEKL. V shed 6 bases and J shed 4 bases, with 15 bases lying between them. The CDR3 runs 15 residues.